This entry features one T cell receptor (beta chain) sequence. Its matching antigen is unknown. With 5 bases removed from V and 6 bases from J, the gap between germline ends came to 13 bases. Germline V gene lookup returns CDR1 KGHDR and CDR2 SFDVKD. The length of the CDR3 is 13 residues. The entry originates in a study of T-cell memory formation after mild COVID-19. Overall study context: TCR clusters were mostly confined to one donor each. Study results and limitations: Clones shrinking from day 15 to 85 showed even CD4/CD8 mixes; later expanders tilted CD4+. CD4+ clones that contracted lay mainly in CM and EM; CD8+ ones lay in EMRA.

TCRalpha and TCRbeta libraries used 5'RACE with constant-segment primers and UMIs. TCRdb passed the 5' RACE reads through MiXCR, listing each CDR3 protein once. In the table there are 550,000 to 700,000 distinct CDR3 sequences, approximately 15% of which are singletons. The sequenced sample consisted of PBMCs or a T cell subset sorted from them (not recorded which). The V gene is TRBV24-1, the J gene TRBJ2-7; the D gene is possibly TRBD2 (5 bases). This TCR came from an adult woman who had mild COVID-19 (a few samples of this study predate the infection). Cell type and time point are not known. CDR3 sequence (DNA): TGTGCCACCAGTGGTGACCTAGGAGGCGAGCAGTACTTC. This codes for CATSGDLGGEQYF.